Reported below is one T cell receptor beta chain. The antigen this receptor binds is unknown. Base qualities are not provided; no much larger clone lies one nucleotide away. For CDR1 and CDR2, the germline V gene lists SGHTA and FQGNSA. Germline trimming amounts to 4 bases on V and 5 bases on J, with 1 as the count of junction bases outside the gene matches. The CDR3 contains 14 residues, cysteine and valine counted. Only the CDR3 DNA is retained, 42 bases long and in frame from the first base. The trial excluded patients who had a history of autoimmune disease or were on systemic immunosuppression. Peripheral blood for TCR sequencing was collected from all dose cohorts at baseline, on cycle 4 day 1, and on cycle 7 day 1. The samples were drawn from a first-in-human, open-label, multicenter phase I dose-escalation trial of ivuxolimab. Adults with locally advanced or metastatic head and neck squamous cell, hepatocellular, melanoma or renal cell carcinoma were enrolled in the trial. CD4+ and CD8+ T cells were sorted separately from peripheral blood before TCR sequencing.

These data are taken from a study of OX40 agonist ivuxolimab in advanced cancers. About the full investigation: Ivuxolimab, which targeted the costimulatory receptor OX40 (CD134), was an agonistic, fully human IgG2 monoclonal antibody. Intravenous ivuxolimab was administered to patients every 2 weeks at six dose levels: 0.01, 0.1, 0.3, 1.5, 3 and 10 mg/kg. Among the roughly 50 dose-escalation patients, about 19 had hepatocellular carcinoma, around 15 melanoma, 9 renal cell carcinoma and 9 head and neck cancer. A male proportion of 82.7% and a mean age of approximately 60 years, ranging from about 20 to 80, were recorded for the dose-escalation cohort. Prior anti-PD-1, anti-PD-L1 or anti-CTLA-4 therapy was permitted, and checkpoint inhibitors had been received by roughly 42% of dose-escalation patients. Partial responses occurred in three dose-escalation patients: two with cutaneous melanoma and one with hepatocellular carcinoma. The point of sequencing TCRbeta in the periphery was to test whether ivuxolimab changed TCR sequence diversity and drove clonal T-cell expansion. The paper covers the monotherapy dose-escalation part of the phase I ivuxolimab trial, which included N of about 50 patients. Broader findings and caveats from the paper: After ivuxolimab, CD8+ T cells had more expanded clones than CD4+ T cells on average. In partial responders in the 0.1-3.0 mg/kg groups, normalized peripheral clonal expansion was found to be among the lowest, especially among CD8+ T cells. Clonal expansion of both CD4+ and CD8+ blood T cells was observed from baseline to week 6 at doses 0.1 to 3.0 mg/kg. The antigen specificity of the peripheral T cells that underwent clonal expansion was not determined. Low levels of normalized T-cell clonal expansion were also seen in some patients who did not respond.

To sequence the TCRbeta CDR3 region, genomic DNA was isolated from the sorted cells. The immunoSEQ Assay was used for sequencing of TCRbeta CDR3 regions. TCRdb obtained this table from immuneACCESS and retained in-frame rearrangements with V and J assigned. These tables miss some clones; where compared with another copy, unresolved V genes account for less than half of the shortfall, and the remainder is unexplained. The sample records around 38,000 clones, about nine tenths of which are singletons. 7.5% to 10% of the sample is held by the ten biggest clonotypes. The sample was CD4+ or CD8+ T cells sorted from blood, taken in a trial of the OX40 agonist ivuxolimab. The chain is encoded by TRBV7-2 joined to TRBJ2-7, with TRBD2 matching 14 junction bases. The receptor comes from an adult with an advanced solid tumor such as melanoma, head and neck, liver or kidney cancer. The nucleotides are TGTGCCAGCAGCTGGGGACTAGCGGGAGACGAGCAGTACGTC. Translated, it gives CASSWGLAGDEQYV.